This T cell receptor beta chain was sequenced in a study of blood T cells in healthy people across ages. The study's findings and limits: Age showed a roughly linear inverse relationship with TCR beta diversity per million T cells.

This clonotype has only a few counts. The antigen remains undetermined. A clone one base away is much larger, so this may be a read error. Alongside a J-beta primer mix, a sample-barcoded 5' primer served in a second PCR lasting about 7 to 11 cycles. Each CDR3 protein is one row after TCRdb ran MiXCR on the 5' RACE reads. The table shows 750,000 to 950,000 distinct CDR3 sequences, with under 35% occurring only once. Germline CDR1 LNHNV, CDR2 YYDKDF (reference sequence). CDR3 size: 13 residues. Between the trimmed V and J ends, which lost 0 bases and 6 bases, there was a span of 6 bases. This same sample was also part of a study on T cells of mothers and their children. That paper states: There were over 8.5 million TCR beta CDR3 reads from each mother and roughly 3 million from each child. There was no detection of any persistent microchimeric T cell clones.

This TCR came from a woman in her 40s in good health. The sequencing input was blood. The chain combines TRBV15 with TRBJ2-1; no firm D call. CDR3 sequence: CATSREECNEQFF. CDR3 sequence (DNA): TGTGCCACCAGCAGAGAGGAATGCAATGAGCAGTTCTTC. Filled out from reference TRBV15 and TRBJ2-1, the complete variable domain reads DAMVIQNPRYQVTQFGKPVTLSCSQTLNHNVMYWYQQKSSQAPKLLFHYYDKDFNNEADTPDNFQSRRPNTSFCFLDIRSPGLGDTAMYLCATSREECNEQFFGPGTRLTVL.